The 19 T cell receptor beta chains below come from one sample, sequenced in a study of T cell responses to AZD1222 COVID-19 vaccine. Here immunoSEQ multiplex PCR was the method, and the copy in TCRdb shows in-frame clones only, minus some. The sample has 66,000 or so clones; over 75% are singletons. The sequencing here drew on peripheral blood, taken on day 0 of AZD1222 vaccination. The receptors here all came from an adult in good health.

This chain connects TRBV12-3 or TRBV12-4 to TRBJ2-3, with 7 nucleotides matching TRBD2. This CDR3 contains 13 residues. The V gene end was trimmed by 5 bases and the J gene end by 4 bases; junction bases not matched to a gene: 3. The CDR3 coding sequence is TGTGCCAGCAGTCACCTAGCGGCAGATACGCAGTATTTT. Translation: CASSHLAADTQYF.

V usage is TRBV27 and J usage is TRBJ1-1; D unclear. Germline assignment: CDR1 MNHEY and CDR2 SMNVEV (reference sequence). This CDR3 comprises 13 residues. The V end lost 2 bases, the J end lost 5 bases, and 9 bases lay between the germline ends. The CDR3 nucleotides read TGTGCCAGCAGTTTAATGGTTGGTACTGAAGCTTTCTTT. It is translated as CASSLMVGTEAFF.

A single count supports this clone. The chain carries TRBV6-2 or TRBV6-3 and TRBJ2-1, with 9 bases aligning to TRBD1. The CDR3 spans 14 residues. CDR1 is MNHEY and CDR2 is SVGEGT in the germline V gene. Trimming at V came to 2 bases and at J to 9 bases, leaving 5 bases not matched to a gene. CDR3 residues: CASSYPGQGREQFF. CDR3 nucleotide sequence: TGTGCCAGCAGTTACCCGGGACAGGGCCGTGAGCAGTTCTTC.

The gene calls are TRBV19 and TRBJ1-4; D might be TRBD1 (5 bases). With 1 base removed from V and 8 bases from J, the gap between germline ends came to 11 bases. The germline CDR1 and CDR2 sequences are LNHDA and SQIVND (reference sequence). CDR3 size: 14 residues. The CDR3 coding sequence is TGTGCCAGTAGTATAGTAGGGGATGGAGAAAAACTGTTTTTT. Translating it yields CASSIVGDGEKLFF.

The V call is TRBV28, the J call TRBJ1-5, with TRBD1 identical over 7 bases. The CDR3 covers 14 residues. Trimming at V came to 5 bases and at J to 16 bases, leaving 17 bases not matched to a gene. The germline gives CDR1 MDHEN, CDR2 SYDVKM. For the CDR3, the DNA is TGTGCCAGCAGTCCCCCCCAGGGCCAGGGGGTCCTCCATTTT. Encoded protein: CASSPPQGQGVLHF. Full variable domain (outside the CDR3, taken from reference TRBV28 and TRBJ1-5): DVKVTQSSRYLVKRTGEKVFLECVQDMDHENMFWYRQDPGLGLRLIYFSYDVKMKEKGDIPEGYSVSREKKERFSLILESASTNQTSMYLCASSPPQGQGVLHFGDGTRLSIL.

The chain carries TRBV7-2 and TRBJ1-1, with D perhaps matching TRBD1 (5 bases). Germline lookup yields CDR1 SGHTA and CDR2 FQGNSA. The CDR3 extends over 15 amino acids. V was trimmed by 0 bases and J by 0 bases, leaving 8 bases between them. The CDR3 sequence: CASSLADNLNTEAFF. CDR3 DNA sequence: TGTGCCAGCAGCTTAGCGGACAACTTGAACACTGAAGCTTTCTTT.

The chain links TRBV6-2 or TRBV6-3 to TRBJ2-1; D not certain. This CDR3 contains 11 residues. Germline V gives CDR1 MNHEY, CDR2 SVGEGT. Trimming stripped 2 bases from V and 12 bases from J, with 8 bases between. The CDR3 region has the DNA TGTGCCAGCAGTTACACGGCGTTGCAGTTCTTC. Residues: CASSYTALQFF.

This sequence joins TRBV7-2 and TRBJ2-1; D is ambiguous. Germline V gives CDR1 SGHTA, CDR2 FQGNSA. The V gene lost 4 bases and the J gene lost 4 bases, with 11 bases spanning the gap. The CDR3 sequence is 14 residues long. The CDR3 DNA follows: TGTGCCAGCAGCTCCTCCGGACCTTACAATGAGCAGTTCTTC. This encodes CASSSSGPYNEQFF.

The CDR3 coding sequence is TGTGCCAGCACATTCGGGGGGCGAGATAACTATGGCTACACCTTC. This encodes CASTFGGRDNYGYTF. The chain recombines TRBV6-5 with TRBJ1-2, with D perhaps TRBD1 (6 bases). V was cut by 7 bases and J by 1 base, with 16 bases left in between. CDR1 and CDR2 from the germline V gene are MNHEY and SVGAGI. The CDR3 spans 15 residues.

This chain links TRBV30 with TRBJ1-2, with 7 positions matching TRBD1. The germline CDR1 and CDR2 sequences are GTSNPN and SVGIG (reference sequence). J was trimmed by 4 bases and V by 3 bases; bases with no gene match: 5. The CDR3 contains 13 residues. The CDR3 loop reads CAWRKQGPYGYTF. In DNA form, the CDR3 reads TGTGCCTGGAGGAAACAGGGGCCCTATGGCTACACCTTC.

This chain uses TRBV6-5 with TRBJ2-7; D not certain. Germline V gene sequence: CDR1 MNHEY, CDR2 SVGAGI. V was cut by 5 bases and J by 4 bases, with 9 bases left in between. This CDR3 is 12 amino acids long. The DNA for the CDR3 is TGTGCCAGCAGTCCCTCCTATTACGAGCAGTACTTC. Its translation: CASSPSYYEQYF.

J is TRBJ1-1 and V is TRBV19; D is undetermined. Trimming pared 9 bases from V and 0 bases from J, leaving 14 bases between. This CDR3 contains 14 residues. CDR1 and CDR2 from the germline V gene are LNHDA and SQIVND (reference sequence). CDR3 nucleotides: TGTGCCAGCAGCTCCAGTTTAATGAACACTGAAGCTTTCTTT. It yields the protein CASSSSLMNTEAFF.

This clone was picked up many times. The J gene is TRBJ1-6, the V gene TRBV9; possibly TRBD1 for D (5 bases). The CDR3 has 14 residues. In germline, CDR1 is SGDLS, CDR2 YYNGEE. The V and J ends lost 7 bases and 5 bases respectively, with 13 bases between them. The CDR3 coding sequence is TGTGCCAGCCGGCGGGACGGCGATAATTCACCCCTCCACTTT. It codes for CASRRDGDNSPLHF.

The chain is built from TRBV6-5 and TRBJ1-2; TRBD1 might be the D (6 bases). Germline V gene lookup returns CDR1 MNHEY and CDR2 SVGAGI. The CDR3 is 15 residues long. V lost 0 bases to trimming and J lost 5 bases, with 13 bases between them. Here the CDR3 reads CASSYSGGKKYGYTF. The CDR3 coding sequence is TGTGCCAGCAGTTACTCAGGGGGGAAAAAGTATGGCTACACCTTC.

This clone was observed a few times. This sequence joins TRBV4-2 and TRBJ2-6; no definite D call. Trimming removed 3 bases from V and 0 bases from J, with 9 bases in between. CDR1 is LGHNA and CDR2 is YNFKEQ in the germline V gene. The CDR3 runs 16 residues. Here the CDR3 reads CASSQGSSSGANVLTF. Here the CDR3 DNA reads TGTGCCAGCAGCCAGGGTAGTTCCTCTGGGGCCAACGTCCTGACTTTC.

This clone was seen a handful of times. V gene TRBV6-8 combines with J gene TRBJ1-5; 9 bases are shared with TRBD1. The CDR3 covers 15 residues. Losses at the gene ends were 5 bases for V and 7 bases for J; bases not matched to a gene: 9. CDR1 and CDR2 from the germline V gene are MNHGY and SAAAGT. The CDR3 loop is CASSTGTGIRQPQHF. The CDR3 DNA is TGTGCCAGCAGTACCGGGACAGGGATCCGACAGCCCCAGCATTTT.

This rearrangement joins TRBV29-1 to TRBJ1-5, with 9 bases lining up with TRBD1. This CDR3 comprises 12 residues. Germline V lookup: CDR1 SQVTM, CDR2 ANQGSEA. V gave up 8 bases and J gave up 2 bases; unmatched junction bases: 1. This chain's CDR3 is CSTGGGNQPQHF. The CDR3 DNA reads TGCAGCACAGGGGGCGGCAATCAGCCCCAGCATTTT.

The chain uses TRBV5-1 and TRBJ1-1; 7 bases align to TRBD1. The germline V gene encodes CDR1 SGHRS and CDR2 YFSETQ. The CDR3 is made up of 14 amino acids. The V gene end was trimmed by 4 bases and the J gene end by 3 bases; junction bases not matched to a gene: 6. CDR3 sequence (DNA): TGCGCCAGCAGCGCGGCAGGGGGGTACACTGAAGCTTTCTTT. It codes for CASSAAGGYTEAFF.

V usage is TRBV9 and J usage is TRBJ2-5, with 8 bases lining up with TRBD2. Germline trimming cut 4 bases from V and 0 bases from J; bases unmatched to any gene: 8. CDR1 and CDR2 from the germline V gene are SGDLS and YYNGEE. This CDR3 comprises 16 residues. CDR3 in DNA: TGTGCCAGCAGCCCCGAGGGGCGGGGGGACCAAGAGACCCAGTACTTC. Translated: CASSPEGRGDQETQYF.